The TCR beta chain described here comes from a study of quantifying T cell responses using KT2 cells. About the research overall: cDNA was made from DNase-treated RNA using alpha and beta constant primers.

A single-stranded UMI oligo with SP2 sequence was ligated to cDNA 3' ends. First-round PCR used about 4 cycles and beta primers RC1.1 and RC1.2 covering TRBC1 and TRBC2. TCRdb re-analysed the UMI-ligation and nested PCR reads in MiXCR, keeping a single row per CDR3 protein. Of 39,000 or so distinct CDR3 sequences listed, approximately 15% are singletons. This clonotype showed up just a few times. The CDR3 extends over 17 amino acids. In germline, CDR1 is MNHEY, CDR2 SVGEGT. Trimming took off 7 bases at V and 5 bases at J, with 24 bases between the two ends. The receptor was derived from a human donor. The rearrangement joins TRBV6-2 or TRBV6-3 to TRBJ2-1, with D perhaps TRBD1 or TRBD2 (6 bases each). The specimen sequenced was PBMCs spiked with cells of the T cell clone KT2. The DNA of the CDR3 is TGTGCCAGCACCCAACTCCTGGTTCGGGGGCGAAACAATGAGCAGTTCTTC. Translating it yields CASTQLLVRGRNNEQFF.